Listed below are T cell receptor beta chains from one sample, sequenced in a study of control samples from healthy donors and cancer patients. Here immunoSEQ multiplex PCR was the method, and the copy in TCRdb shows in-frame clones only, minus some. The sample has about 150,000 clones, 85% to 95% seen once. Sequencing was done on a sample of PBMCs. These receptors were collected from a man between 60 and 70 years old with colorectal cancer. Each CDR3 is given without its conserved first and last residue. The order of the fields is J gene, CDR3 length, V gene, CDR3 protein.

j_call: TRBJ2-7; cdr3_length: 11; v_call: TRBV13; cdr3_aa: ASSPQGVYEQY
j_call: TRBJ1-1; cdr3_length: 14; v_call: TRBV4-1; cdr3_aa: ASSQGRRGPGTEAF
j_call: TRBJ2-5; cdr3_length: 13; v_call: TRBV18; cdr3_aa: ASSYQDKWGETQY
j_call: TRBJ2-1; cdr3_length: 10; v_call: TRBV7-9; cdr3_aa: ASSPSRGEQF
j_call: TRBJ1-2; cdr3_length: 11; v_call: TRBV20-1; cdr3_aa: SASREPTPGYT
j_call: TRBJ1-1; cdr3_length: 13; v_call: TRBV6-5; cdr3_aa: ASSYNPTRNTEAF
j_call: TRBJ2-5; cdr3_length: 14; v_call: TRBV6-5; cdr3_aa: ASSYMGQGEGETQY
j_call: TRBJ1-2; cdr3_length: 10; v_call: TRBV12-3/TRBV12-4; cdr3_aa: ASSSTLEGYT
j_call: TRBJ2-7; cdr3_length: 11; v_call: TRBV10-2; cdr3_aa: ASSETASYEQY
j_call: TRBJ1-6; cdr3_length: 13; v_call: TRBV5-1; cdr3_aa: ASSSTWEAGSPLH
j_call: TRBJ1-3; cdr3_length: 14; v_call: TRBV4-1; cdr3_aa: ASSPSDSSSGNTIY
j_call: TRBJ2-7; cdr3_length: 14; v_call: TRBV9; cdr3_aa: ASSPHGAGTAYEQY
j_call: TRBJ2-7; cdr3_length: 10; v_call: TRBV5-1; cdr3_aa: ASSLAGGEQY
j_call: TRBJ1-1; cdr3_length: 12; v_call: TRBV7-2; cdr3_aa: ASSARQGLTEAF
j_call: TRBJ1-5; cdr3_length: 12; v_call: TRBV19; cdr3_aa: ASRGQGAGQPQH
j_call: TRBJ2-2; cdr3_length: 11; v_call: TRBV3-1/TRBV3-2; cdr3_aa: ASSPSGTGELF
j_call: TRBJ1-1; cdr3_length: 12; v_call: TRBV9; cdr3_aa: ASSSGTGSTEAF
j_call: TRBJ1-5; cdr3_length: 13; v_call: TRBV4-3; cdr3_aa: ASSQEAFSNQPQH
j_call: TRBJ1-1; cdr3_length: 17; v_call: TRBV5-6; cdr3_aa: ASSSRVRGLGEMNTEAF
j_call: TRBJ2-3; cdr3_length: 13; v_call: TRBV5-1; cdr3_aa: ASSLASGGTDTQY
j_call: TRBJ1-3; cdr3_length: 14; v_call: TRBV3-1/TRBV3-2; cdr3_aa: ASSQPTGFSGNTIY
j_call: TRBJ2-7; cdr3_length: 14; v_call: TRBV19; cdr3_aa: ASSRSAGETSYEQY
j_call: TRBJ1-6; cdr3_length: 13; v_call: TRBV19; cdr3_aa: ASSTPGQGGTPLH
j_call: TRBJ1-1; cdr3_length: 12; v_call: TRBV2; cdr3_aa: ASSRTGARAEAF
j_call: TRBJ2-1; cdr3_length: 11; v_call: TRBV30; cdr3_aa: AWRETVYNEQF
j_call: TRBJ1-6; cdr3_length: 11; v_call: TRBV5-4; cdr3_aa: ASSYQLNSPLH
j_call: TRBJ2-7; cdr3_length: 13; v_call: TRBV7-9; cdr3_aa: ASRDKRDTSYEQY
j_call: TRBJ1-3; cdr3_length: 11; v_call: TRBV5-1; cdr3_aa: ASSLGSGNTIY
j_call: TRBJ2-7; cdr3_length: 11; v_call: TRBV6-5; cdr3_aa: ASRFGGRNEQY
j_call: TRBJ1-1; cdr3_length: 12; v_call: TRBV5-1; cdr3_aa: ASSTTAAETEAF
j_call: TRBJ1-2; cdr3_length: 11; v_call: TRBV6-5; cdr3_aa: ASREGHNYGYT
j_call: TRBJ1-3; cdr3_length: 13; v_call: TRBV9; cdr3_aa: ASSVDEYSGNTIY
j_call: TRBJ2-5; cdr3_length: 12; v_call: TRBV18; cdr3_aa: ASSPRRGQETQY
j_call: TRBJ1-3; cdr3_length: 12; v_call: TRBV27; cdr3_aa: ASSDSFSGNTIY
j_call: TRBJ2-4; cdr3_length: 16; v_call: TRBV4-3; cdr3_aa: ASSQEGGGTSGKNIQY
j_call: TRBJ1-4; cdr3_length: 12; v_call: TRBV30; cdr3_aa: AWRGGATNEKLF
j_call: TRBJ1-1; cdr3_length: 12; v_call: TRBV5-1; cdr3_aa: ASSPGTGGTEAF
j_call: TRBJ2-6; cdr3_length: 15; v_call: TRBV7-2; cdr3_aa: ASSLSVDASGANVLT
j_call: TRBJ1-5; cdr3_length: 11; v_call: TRBV4-1; cdr3_aa: ASSQLGFQPQH
j_call: TRBJ2-2; cdr3_length: 12; v_call: TRBV4-1; cdr3_aa: ASSQGQTGGELF
j_call: TRBJ1-1; cdr3_length: 11; v_call: TRBV6-5; cdr3_aa: ASRDSGDTEAF